This paragraph covers one TCR beta chain sequence. Germline V gene data show CDR1 as DFQATT and CDR2 as SNEGSKA (reference sequence). Trimming cost V 0 bases and J 5 bases, with 14 bases left between them. The CDR3 contains 15 residues. These data belong to a study of blood T cells in healthy people across ages. The authors ran a second PCR of roughly 6 to 12 cycles using a sample-barcoded 5' primer and a J-beta primer mix. At least 3 million CDR3-containing paired-end reads were obtained per sample. TCRdb recomputed calls from the 5' RACE reads with MiXCR, one row per CDR3 protein. The profile shows some 850,000 distinct CDR3 sequences, roughly 24% of them singletons. These data were likewise used in another study, on T cells of mothers and their children.

The sequenced sample consisted of blood. The V call is TRBV20-1, the J call TRBJ2-1; possibly TRBD1 or TRBD2 for D (6 bases each). The clonotype was recovered from a boy younger than 18 in good health. The DNA of the CDR3 is TGCAGTGCTAGAGATCCCCCGGGGGCCAACAATGAGCAGTTCTTC. Encoded protein: CSARDPPGANNEQFF.